The source of this T cell receptor (beta chain) is a study of control samples from healthy donors and cancer patients. Repertoires were generated with immunoSEQ multiplex PCR, while TCRdb's copy carries only in-frame clones and drops some. The sample lists tens of thousands of clones; approximately 94% were seen once. The material sequenced was blood. The sequence was obtained from a man in his sixties in good health.

The CDR3 DNA follows: TGTGCCAGCAGGGCGGGAGGGGGTACAGATACGCAGTATTTT. Amino acids: CASRAGGGTDTQYF. The V and J genes are TRBV2 and TRBJ2-3; 9 bases align to TRBD2. CDR1 is SNHLY and CDR2 is FYNNEI in the germline V gene. V lost 6 bases, J lost 3 bases, and 4 bases stayed unmatched. This CDR3 spans 14 amino acids.